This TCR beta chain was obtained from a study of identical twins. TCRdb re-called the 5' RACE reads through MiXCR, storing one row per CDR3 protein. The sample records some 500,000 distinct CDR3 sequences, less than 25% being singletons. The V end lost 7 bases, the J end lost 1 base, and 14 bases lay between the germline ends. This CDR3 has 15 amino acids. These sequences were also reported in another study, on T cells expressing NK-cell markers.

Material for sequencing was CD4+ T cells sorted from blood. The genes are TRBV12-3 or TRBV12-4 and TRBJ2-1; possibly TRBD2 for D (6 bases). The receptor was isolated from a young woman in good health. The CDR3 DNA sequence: TGTGCCAGCAAAGAACGGGAGATATCCTACAATGAGCAGTTCTTC. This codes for CASKEREISYNEQFF.